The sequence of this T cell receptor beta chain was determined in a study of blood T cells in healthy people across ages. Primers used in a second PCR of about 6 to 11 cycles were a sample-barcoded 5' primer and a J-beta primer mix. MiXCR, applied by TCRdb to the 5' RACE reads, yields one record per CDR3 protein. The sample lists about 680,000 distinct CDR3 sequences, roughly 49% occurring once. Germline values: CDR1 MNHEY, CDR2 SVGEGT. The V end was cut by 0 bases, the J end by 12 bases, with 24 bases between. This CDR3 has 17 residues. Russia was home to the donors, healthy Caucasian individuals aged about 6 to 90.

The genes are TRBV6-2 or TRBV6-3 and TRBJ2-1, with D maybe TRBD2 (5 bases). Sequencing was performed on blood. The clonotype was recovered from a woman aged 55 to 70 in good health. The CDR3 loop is CASSYSLGNLSPSWQFF. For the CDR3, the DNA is TGTGCCAGCAGTTACTCACTCGGGAACTTGTCTCCCAGTTGGCAGTTCTTC.